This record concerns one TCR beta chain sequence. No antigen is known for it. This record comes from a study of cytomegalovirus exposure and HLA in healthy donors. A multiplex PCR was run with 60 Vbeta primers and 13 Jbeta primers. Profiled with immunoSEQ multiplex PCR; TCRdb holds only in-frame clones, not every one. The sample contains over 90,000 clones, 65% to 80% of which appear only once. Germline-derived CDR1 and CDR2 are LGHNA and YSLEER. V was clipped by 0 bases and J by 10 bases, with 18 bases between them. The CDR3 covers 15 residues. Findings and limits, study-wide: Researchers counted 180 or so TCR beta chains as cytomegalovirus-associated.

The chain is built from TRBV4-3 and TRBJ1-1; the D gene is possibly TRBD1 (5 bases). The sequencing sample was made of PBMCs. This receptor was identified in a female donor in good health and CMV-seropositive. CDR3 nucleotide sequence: TGCGCCAGCAGCCAAGAGGCCCGGGACTCTCGGATAGCTTTCTTT. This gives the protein CASSQEARDSRIAFF.